This T cell receptor beta chain was profiled in a study of early T cells in non-severe SARS-CoV-2 infection. This clonotype has at least ten counts. TCRdb re-derived calls from the 5' RACE reads in MiXCR, one entry per CDR3 protein. The sample carries about 30,000 distinct CDR3 sequences, roughly 5.7% recorded once. The clonotype was recovered from an adult who was a healthcare worker with PCR-confirmed SARS-CoV-2 infection or an uninfected control (not recorded which). Source material: whole blood.

The CDR3 sequence is CASSPGRDTEAFF. The CDR3 DNA is TGTGCCAGTAGCCCAGGGAGGGACACTGAAGCTTTCTTT. V usage is TRBV19 and J usage is TRBJ1-1; D is perhaps TRBD1 (5 bases). This CDR3 region has 13 residues. The germline V gene encodes CDR1 LNHDA and CDR2 SQIVND (reference sequence). V was shortened by 6 bases and J by 3 bases, with 11 bases between the two germline ends.